This T cell receptor beta chain was observed in a study of T cells in women clearing cervical HPV infection. There are 14 residues in the CDR3. The germline V gene encodes CDR1 SNHLY and CDR2 FYNNEI. The V gene end was trimmed by 6 bases and the J gene end by 1 base; junction bases not matched to a gene: 4. About this clone itself: Coverage ceases 3 residues before the CDR3 finishes, and the germline J gene fills in the end.

Assay used: immunoSEQ multiplex PCR; TCRdb lists only in-frame clones, some missing. The table for this sample gives under 45,000 clones. This receptor was taken from a woman between 18 and 70 years old with a cervical HPV16 infection that either progressed to CIN3+ or cleared (not recorded which). The sample comprised blood buffy coat. The rearrangement links TRBV2 to TRBJ2-5, with 8 positions matching TRBD1. The CDR3 sequence: CASSRQGPQETQYF. The sequenced part of the CDR3 DNA is TGTGCCAGCAGCAGACAGGGGCCCCAAGAGACC.